The 24 T cell receptor beta chains presented below share a single source sample, sequenced in a study of cytomegalovirus exposure and HLA in healthy donors. Vbeta (60) and Jbeta (13) primers were used in the PCR. This table comes from immunoSEQ multiplex PCR, and its TCRdb copy is limited to in-frame clones, with some not included. The table lists under 140,000 clones, about 80% of them singletons. Specimen: PBMCs. The receptors derive from a man aged 30 to 45 in good health and CMV-seropositive.

V usage is TRBV28 and J usage is TRBJ1-1, with D unresolved. The ends were cut back, 3 bases at V and 5 bases at J, with 4 bases in the middle. The CDR3 loop spans 11 amino acids. Germline V gives CDR1 MDHEN, CDR2 SYDVKM. CDR3 loop: CASSFVTEAFF. The CDR3 DNA is TGTGCCAGCAGTTTCGTGACTGAAGCTTTCTTT. Full variable domain (rest looked up from reference TRBV28 and TRBJ1-1): DVKVTQSSRYLVKRTGEKVFLECVQDMDHENMFWYRQDPGLGLRLIYFSYDVKMKEKGDIPEGYSVSREKKERFSLILESASTNQTSMYLCASSFVTEAFFGQGTRLTVV.

A few counts support this clone. The V call is TRBV4-2, the J call TRBJ2-7; D perhaps matches TRBD2 (5 bases). This CDR3 comprises 16 residues. Germline loops: CDR1 LGHNA, CDR2 YNFKEQ. Trimming stripped 4 bases from V and 3 bases from J, with 19 bases between. CDR3 in DNA: TGTGCCAGCAGCCCCGACCCCAGCGGAGTCCTCTACGAGCAGTACTTC. This encodes CASSPDPSGVLYEQYF.

The chain carries TRBV6-6 and TRBJ1-3; D may be TRBD1 (6 bases). Trimming pared 3 bases from V and 4 bases from J, leaving 13 bases between. Germline values: CDR1 MNHNY, CDR2 SVGAGI (reference sequence). This CDR3 region has 15 residues. This CDR3 is CASSYRGTVGNTIYF. The CDR3 DNA follows: TGTGCCAGCAGTTATAGGGGGACGGTAGGAAACACCATATATTTT.

The chain combines TRBV16 with TRBJ1-2; D perhaps matches TRBD1 (5 bases). Germline loops: CDR1 KGHSY, CDR2 FQNENV. V lost 0 bases to trimming and J lost 4 bases, with 9 bases between them. The length of the CDR3 is 14 residues. CDR3 sequence: CASSQSTTVYGYTF. CDR3 in DNA: TGTGCCAGCAGCCAATCCACGACAGTCTATGGCTACACCTTC.

The rearrangement links TRBV6-5 to TRBJ1-5, with 8 bases matching TRBD1. Unmatched junction bases numbered 6, after V lost 5 bases and J lost 15 bases. The CDR3 is made up of 11 amino acids. Germline V gene data show CDR1 as MNHEY and CDR2 as SVGAGI. In DNA, the CDR3 is TGTGCCAGCAGTCCCGGACAGGGTTGGCATTTT. Translation gives CASSPGQGWHF.

This chain connects TRBV9 to TRBJ1-5, with D possibly TRBD1 on 6 matching bases. This CDR3 is built from 15 residues. Germline CDR1 and CDR2: SGDLS and YYNGEE. V lost 0 bases and J 4 bases, leaving 11 bases between the germline ends. The CDR3 sequence is CASSVGGGRNQPQHF. The CDR3 DNA is TGTGCCAGCAGCGTAGGGGGGGGCCGGAATCAGCCCCAGCATTTT.

The chain joins TRBV2 to TRBJ1-6; 10 bases fit TRBD1. V trimming: 5 bases; J trimming: 9 bases; junction bases outside the gene matches: 4. This CDR3 is built from 14 residues. Germline V gene data show CDR1 as SNHLY and CDR2 as FYNNEI. The CDR3 nucleotides read TGTGCCAGCAGTCCAGGACAGGGGGGTTCACCCCTCCACTTT. Amino acid sequence: CASSPGQGGSPLHF.

For the CDR3, the DNA is TGTGCCAGAAGCTCCGGGACATCCACGAGGGGCTACACCTTC. Amino acid sequence: CARSSGTSTRGYTF. The rearrangement joins TRBV7-5 to TRBJ1-2; TRBD1, the table's D call, was not compared with the DNA. TRBV7-5 is an annotated pseudogene. The CDR3 consists of 14 residues.

The chain recombines TRBV7-2 with TRBJ2-3; D unclear. The CDR3 has 12 amino acids. Germline V CDR1 and CDR2: SGHTA, FQGNSA. V shed 2 bases and J shed 2 bases, with 2 bases lying between them. The CDR3 DNA reads as TGTGCCAGCAGCTTACTCACAGATACGCAGTATTTT. This codes for CASSLLTDTQYF. Looking up the rest from reference TRBV7-2 and TRBJ2-3 gives the full variable domain: GAGVSQSPSNKVTEKGKDVELRCDPISGHTALYWYRQSLGQGLEFLIYFQGNSAPDKSGLPSDRFSAERTGGSVSTLTIQRTQQEDSAVYLCASSLLTDTQYFGPGTRLTVL.

The gene calls are TRBV13 and TRBJ2-1; 10 bases map to TRBD1. The CDR3 totals 20 residues. V was clipped by 5 bases and J by 7 bases; unmatched bases: 23. The germline V gene encodes CDR1 PRHDT and CDR2 FYEKMQ (reference sequence). The CDR3 bases are TGTGCCAGCAGCCTCCAAAGAGGACAGGGGGACCCGTCAGCTACAAATGAGCAGTTCTTC. This codes for CASSLQRGQGDPSATNEQFF.

The chain couples TRBV28 to TRBJ2-1; 7 bases fit TRBD2. Germline assignment: CDR1 MDHEN and CDR2 SYDVKM. The junction had 3 bases not matched to a gene; V was cut back by 2 bases and J by 5 bases. The CDR3 has 14 residues. The CDR3 spells CASSLAGVNNEQFF. For the CDR3, the DNA is TGTGCCAGCAGTTTAGCGGGGGTTAACAATGAGCAGTTCTTC.

The rearrangement links TRBV2 to TRBJ2-2, with 10 bases lining up with TRBD2. The CDR3 contains 14 residues. V was pared by 10 bases and J by 4 bases, with 6 bases of the junction left unmatched. CDR1 and CDR2 from the germline V gene are SNHLY and FYNNEI. This CDR3 is CATRLAGPTGELFF. The CDR3, as DNA: TGTGCCACGCGACTAGCGGGCCCCACCGGGGAGCTGTTTTTT.

This chain joins TRBV19 and TRBJ1-4, with 9 bases lining up with TRBD1. V gave up 6 bases and J gave up 0 bases; unmatched junction bases: 2. The CDR3 sequence is 15 residues long. Germline CDR1 and CDR2: LNHDA and SQIVND (reference sequence). In nucleotides, the CDR3 is TGTGCCAGTAGGGACAGGGGCTCAACTAATGAAAAACTGTTTTTT. This translates into CASRDRGSTNEKLFF.

The J gene is TRBJ2-5, the V gene TRBV7-3; 8 bases are a match to TRBD2. With 4 bases clipped from V and 5 bases from J, the junction kept 3 bases outside the gene matches. The CDR3 covers 13 residues. CDR1 is SGHTA, CDR2 FQGTGA, per germline. CDR3 coding DNA: TGTGCCAGCAGCTCGCGGGGGGCGGAGACCCAGTACTTC. The encoded protein is CASSSRGAETQYF.

This chain links TRBV28 with TRBJ2-5; 9 bases align to TRBD2. From germline, CDR1 is MDHEN and CDR2 SYDVKM. Trimming at V came to 11 bases and at J to 4 bases, leaving 8 bases not matched to a gene. The length of the CDR3 is 13 residues. The CDR3 nucleotides read TGTGCCGCGGGGGGGGTATCGTTAGAGACCCAGTACTTC. Translated, it gives CAAGGVSLETQYF. Drawing the rest from reference TRBV28 and TRBJ2-5, the complete variable domain is DVKVTQSSRYLVKRTGEKVFLECVQDMDHENMFWYRQDPGLGLRLIYFSYDVKMKEKGDIPEGYSVSREKKERFSLILESASTNQTSMYLCAAGGVSLETQYFGPGTRLLVL.

The rearrangement uses TRBV18 and TRBJ2-3; 7 nucleotides align to TRBD1. The CDR3 is made up of 16 amino acids. V gave up 5 bases and J gave up 0 bases; unmatched junction bases: 8. Germline V CDR1 and CDR2: KGHSH, LQKENI. The CDR3: CASSAAGTVSTDTQYF. In DNA form, the CDR3 reads TGTGCCAGCTCAGCAGCCGGGACAGTTAGCACAGATACGCAGTATTTT. Drawing the rest from reference TRBV18 and TRBJ2-3, the complete variable domain is NAGVMQNPRHLVRRRGQEARLRCSPMKGHSHVYWYRQLPEEGLKFMVYLQKENIIDESGMPKERFSAEFPKEGPSILRIQQVVRGDSAAYFCASSAAGTVSTDTQYFGPGTRLTVL.

The V gene is TRBV5-6, the J gene TRBJ1-2, with TRBD1 matching over 7 bases. V was clipped by 4 bases and J by 2 bases; unmatched bases: 2. Germline CDR1 and CDR2: SGHDT and YYEEEE. The CDR3 spans 13 residues. CDR3 nucleotides: TGTGCCAGCAGCCCGGACAGGAACTATGGCTACACCTTC. Encoded protein: CASSPDRNYGYTF.

The rearrangement joins TRBV5-1 to TRBJ1-1; D is perhaps TRBD1 (6 bases). V dropped 2 bases and J dropped 1 base, with 9 bases sitting between them. There are 14 residues in the CDR3. Germline V lookup: CDR1 SGHRS, CDR2 YFSETQ. CDR3 sequence reads: CASSFRGGNTEAFF. The CDR3 DNA reads TGCGCCAGCAGCTTCAGGGGCGGGAACACTGAAGCTTTCTTT.

The genes are TRBV7-2 and TRBJ1-6, with 9 bases aligning to TRBD1. There are 16 residues in the CDR3. V was pared by 3 bases and J by 7 bases, with 7 bases of the junction left unmatched. The germline CDR1 and CDR2 sequences are SGHTA and FQGNSA. CDR3 bases: TGTGCCAGCAGCTTGCGGTGGGACAGGGCGAATTCACCCCTCCACTTT. This translates into CASSLRWDRANSPLHF.

The chain joins TRBV29-1 to TRBJ1-2; D gene ambiguous. Trimming left V 0 bases short and J 8 bases short, with 16 bases between. Germline-derived CDR1 and CDR2 are SQVTM and ANQGSEA. This CDR3 has 14 residues. CDR3 sequence reads: CSVEEGSLREGYTF. CDR3 DNA: TGCAGCGTTGAAGAAGGCAGCCTGCGGGAAGGCTACACCTTC.

As for this clone: Germline and junction disagree at one end, which may indicate a read error. The CDR3 nucleotides read TGTGCCAGCAGCCAAGACGGGGGGGGGCCCTACCATGAGCAGTTCTTC. Translated: CASSQDGGGPYHEQFF. J is TRBJ2-1 and V is TRBV5-6, with 8 nucleotides matching TRBD2. From germline, CDR1 is SGHDT and CDR2 YYEEEE. The CDR3 length is 16 residues.

The genes are TRBV18 and TRBJ1-3; D call uncertain. This CDR3 comprises 12 residues. In germline, CDR1 is KGHSH, CDR2 LQKENI. The V and J ends lost 3 bases and 5 bases respectively, with 5 bases between them. The CDR3 protein is CASSPGRNTIYF. The CDR3, as DNA: TGTGCCAGCTCACCGGGCAGAAACACCATATATTTT.

The V call is TRBV7-5, the J call TRBJ2-7; the D call TRBD2 from the table was never checked on the DNA. TRBV7-5 is annotated as a pseudogene. The CDR3 is 13 amino acids. CDR3 in DNA: TGTGCCAGAAGCGCGGGGGGAGCCTACGAGCAGTACTTC. It encodes CARSAGGAYEQYF.

This chain uses TRBV10-1 with TRBJ2-4; 7 nucleotides match TRBD2. This CDR3 has 17 residues. Germline V gene data show CDR1 as WNHNN and CDR2 as SYGVQD (reference sequence). V lost 4 bases and J lost 0; bases outside the gene matches: 9. CDR3 sequence: CASSGSERGLAKNIQYF. CDR3 nucleotide sequence: TGCGCCAGCAGTGGATCGGAGCGGGGACTAGCCAAAAACATTCAGTACTTC.